Each of the 26 T cell receptor beta chains below was sequenced from the same sample in a study of vaccination and CD4 T cells after COVID-19. Each CDR3 protein gets one entry after TCRdb re-called the PCR reads with MiXCR. The table has 35,000 to 45,000 distinct CDR3 sequences, 36% seen once. Time point noted: late sampling 161 to 241 days after vaccination in a few convalescent patients. This specimen was CD4+ T cells from blood, taken about 7 months after SARS-CoV-2 vaccination. Receptor source: a human donor who had recovered from COVID-19.

The chain carries TRBV6-1 and TRBJ2-7; possibly TRBD1 for D (6 bases). The length of the CDR3 is 14 residues. The V gene's germline CDR1 is MNHNS and CDR2 SASEGT. Trimming removed 6 bases from V and 2 bases from J, with 14 bases in between. The CDR3 nucleotides are TGTGCCAGCAGAGACAGGTTAGGAACCTACGAGCAGTACTTC. Protein: CASRDRLGTYEQYF.

The chain recombines TRBV25-1 with TRBJ1-1; tentatively, D is TRBD1 (5 bases). CDR1 and CDR2 from the germline V gene are MGHDK and SYGVNS. This CDR3 is 14 amino acids long. Between the trimmed V and J ends, which lost 8 bases and 0 bases, there was a span of 13 bases. The DNA of the CDR3 is TGTGCCAGCGCTGGACACTCAATGAACACTGAAGCTTTCTTT. It yields the protein CASAGHSMNTEAFF.

This clonotype was found a few times. The genes are TRBV19 and TRBJ2-3, with 7 positions matching TRBD1. From germline, CDR1 is LNHDA and CDR2 SQIVND (reference sequence). This CDR3 is built from 14 residues. The trim removed 10 bases at V and 3 bases at J, leaving 10 bases unmatched. In nucleotides, the CDR3 is TGTGCCACCCACCCCGACAGGGCGACAGATACGCAGTATTTT. Residues: CATHPDRATDTQYF.

The chain joins TRBV7-3 to TRBJ2-3; D is uncertain. The CDR3 totals 14 residues. V gave up 4 bases and J gave up 0 bases, with 8 bases separating them. The germline gives CDR1 SGHTA, CDR2 FQGTGA. The CDR3 DNA reads as TGTGCCAGCAGCTCCCCCCCGAGCACAGATACGCAGTATTTT. Its translation is CASSSPPSTDTQYF.

The genes are TRBV20-1 and TRBJ2-1, with D maybe TRBD2 (6 bases). This CDR3 contains 16 residues. Deletions cut 6 bases from V and 15 bases from J, with 33 bases between. CDR1 is DFQATT and CDR2 is SNEGSKA in the germline V gene (reference sequence). CDR3 coding DNA: TGCAGTGCGACTCGCGGGGTGGGGCAGGGAGTCATCGGTCGGTTCTTC. Amino acid sequence: CSATRGVGQGVIGRFF.

The genes are TRBV7-9 and TRBJ1-6; D is unclear. The CDR3 totals 19 residues. CDR1 and CDR2 from the germline V gene are SEHNR and FQNEAQ (reference sequence). Trimming removed 6 bases from V and 2 bases from J, with 23 bases in between. For the CDR3, the DNA is TGTGCCAGCAGATATAGCCACCATGGGGTGGAAACCTATAATTCACCCCTCCACTTT. This codes for CASRYSHHGVETYNSPLHF.

The chain combines TRBV28 with TRBJ2-2; no clear D gene. Between the trimmed V and J ends, which lost 2 bases and 3 bases, there was a span of 10 bases. The germline V gene has CDR1 MDHEN and CDR2 SYDVKM. This CDR3 comprises 15 residues. The CDR3 loop is CASSLGLSYTGELFF. As DNA, the CDR3 is TGTGCCAGCAGTTTAGGTCTCTCCTACACCGGGGAGCTGTTTTTT.

In this sample, this clonotype turned up a few times. This rearrangement joins TRBV5-4 to TRBJ1-1; no definite D call. Germline V lookup: CDR1 SGHNT, CDR2 YYREEE (reference sequence). This CDR3 comprises 13 residues. Trimming stripped 4 bases from V and 3 bases from J, with 10 bases between. The CDR3 bases are TGTGCCAGCAGCCTGCGGTGGGACACTGAAGCTTTCTTT. It encodes CASSLRWDTEAFF.

This clonotype occurred a few times. CDR3 in DNA: TGTGCCAGCAGCTTAGTCGACCCCCGGTGGCCGTTCTTC. Its translation: CASSLVDPRWPFF. This sequence joins TRBV7-9 and TRBJ2-1; no clear D gene. Germline loops: CDR1 SEHNR, CDR2 FQNEAQ (reference sequence). This CDR3 is 13 amino acids long. Trimming removed 1 base from V and 15 bases from J, with 16 bases in between.

In its sample, this clonotype was seen many times. V usage is TRBV15 and J usage is TRBJ2-3; 10 nucleotides align to TRBD2. From germline, CDR1 is LNHNV and CDR2 YYDKDF (reference sequence). The CDR3 is 16 amino acids. Trimming at V came to 1 base and at J to 2 bases, leaving 3 bases not matched to a gene. The CDR3 spells CATSRGTSGNTDTQYF. The CDR3 region has the DNA TGTGCCACCAGCAGAGGGACTAGCGGAAACACAGATACGCAGTATTTT.

The gene calls are TRBV2 and TRBJ2-1; 10 nucleotides match TRBD2. V lost 5 bases, J lost 2 bases, and 3 bases stayed unmatched. CDR1 SNHLY and CDR2 FYNNEI come from the germline V gene. The CDR3 is made up of 15 amino acids. Written as DNA, the CDR3 is TGTGCCAGCAGTTTTCTAGCGGGAGCCTACAATGAGCAGTTCTTC. This gives the protein CASSFLAGAYNEQFF.

This clonotype was seen more than once but under ten times. This chain joins TRBV6-5 and TRBJ2-1, with 10 bases aligning to TRBD2. Germline CDR1 is MNHEY and CDR2 is SVGAGI. The J segment lost 4 bases and the V segment lost 4 bases, leaving 1 base of the junction unmatched. This CDR3 comprises 14 residues. CDR3 bases: TGTGCCAGCAGTTGGACTAGCGGATACAATGAGCAGTTCTTC. Its translation is CASSWTSGYNEQFF.

In its sample, this clonotype was seen a few times. The genes are TRBV27 and TRBJ2-1; 9 bases are a match to TRBD2. V was clipped by 2 bases and J by 15 bases; unmatched bases: 8. The CDR3 extends over 13 amino acids. The V gene's germline CDR1 is MNHEY and CDR2 SMNVEV (reference sequence). The CDR3 is CASSLPGTSKAFF. The CDR3 bases are TGTGCCAGCAGTTTACCGGGGACTAGCAAGGCGTTCTTC.

This chain uses TRBV7-9 with TRBJ2-3; 9 bases are a match to TRBD1. The CDR3 is 17 residues long. Germline V CDR1 and CDR2: SEHNR, FQNEAQ (reference sequence). V dropped 3 bases and J dropped 0; count of bases not matched to a gene: 7. DNA of the CDR3: TGTGCCAGCAGCTTTCCCCGGACAGGGGAGAGCACAGATACGCAGTATTTT. Residues: CASSFPRTGESTDTQYF. Looking up the rest from reference TRBV7-9 and TRBJ2-3 gives the full variable domain: DTGVSQNPRHKITKRGQNVTFRCDPISEHNRLYWYRQTLGQGPEFLTYFQNEAQLEKSRLLSDRFSAERPKGSFSTLEIQRTEQGDSAMYLCASSFPRTGESTDTQYFGPGTRLTVL.

This chain joins TRBV20-1 and TRBJ1-1; D not resolved. This CDR3 contains 13 residues. CDR1 and CDR2 from the germline V gene are DFQATT and SNEGSKA (reference sequence). The V end was cut by 5 bases, the J end by 1 base, with 11 bases between. CDR3 residues: CSAQFTANTEAFF. The CDR3 DNA is TGCAGTGCTCAGTTTACAGCGAACACTGAAGCTTTCTTT.

This chain connects TRBV27 to TRBJ2-5; D gene uncertain. CDR1 is MNHEY, CDR2 SMNVEV, per germline (reference sequence). The length of the CDR3 is 14 residues. The germline V and J ends were trimmed by 1 base and 1 base, with 7 bases remaining between them. The CDR3 here is CASSLYFSQETQYF. Written as DNA, the CDR3 is TGTGCCAGCAGTTTATATTTCAGCCAAGAGACCCAGTACTTC.

V and J are TRBV7-6 and TRBJ2-7; 7 positions agree with TRBD1. Germline V CDR1 and CDR2: SGHVS, FNYEAQ. V was pared by 5 bases and J by 5 bases, with 3 bases of the junction left unmatched. This CDR3 comprises 12 residues. The CDR3 is CASSVQGDEQYF. The CDR3 nucleotides are TGTGCCAGCAGCGTTCAGGGGGACGAGCAGTACTTC.

V and J are TRBV15 and TRBJ2-6; D not resolved. The V gene's germline CDR1 is LNHNV and CDR2 YYDKDF (reference sequence). V was shortened by 5 bases and J by 1 base, with 9 bases between the two germline ends. This CDR3 has 15 amino acids. CDR3 in amino acids: CATSLSTSGANVLTF. DNA of the CDR3: TGTGCCACCAGCCTAAGTACTTCTGGGGCCAACGTCCTGACTTTC.

V usage is TRBV14 and J usage is TRBJ2-3; D is unresolved. The CDR3 runs 13 residues. Trimming took 4 bases from V and 4 from J, leaving 9 bases between them. Looked up from germline, CDR1 is SGHDN and CDR2 is FVKESK. The chain's CDR3 is CASSPRLADTQYF. Written as DNA, the CDR3 is TGTGCCAGCAGCCCCCGGTTGGCAGATACGCAGTATTTT.

V and J are TRBV6-5 and TRBJ2-3, with D perhaps assigned TRBD1 or TRBD2 (5 bases each). Germline V gene lookup returns CDR1 MNHEY and CDR2 SVGAGI. The CDR3 is made up of 18 amino acids. Trimming took off 0 bases at V and 6 bases at J, with 22 bases between the two ends. The CDR3: CASSYSVSGTHLGDTQYF. The CDR3 DNA is TGTGCCAGCAGTTACTCCGTTTCTGGGACCCACCTTGGGGATACGCAGTATTTT.

The chain combines TRBV6-1 with TRBJ2-7, with D perhaps TRBD1 (6 bases). Trimming stripped 10 bases from V and 2 bases from J, with 12 bases between. The CDR3 spans 12 residues. CDR1 MNHNS and CDR2 SASEGT come from the germline V gene. The DNA for the CDR3 is TGTGCCACGACAGGAAGCCCCTACGAGCAGTACTTC. Amino acid sequence: CATTGSPYEQYF.

This clonotype came up many times. The chain couples TRBV27 to TRBJ1-2; 9 bases are a match to TRBD1. After removal of 5 bases from V and 5 bases from J, the junction contained 3 bases not matched to a gene. CDR1 is MNHEY, CDR2 SMNVEV, per germline (reference sequence). The length of the CDR3 is 13 residues. The CDR3 nucleotides read TGTGCCAGCAGTCACAGGGGGCTTTATGGCTACACCTTC. This encodes CASSHRGLYGYTF.

This clonotype was counted between two and nine times. V gene TRBV28 combines with J gene TRBJ2-6, with 9 bases identical to TRBD2. The CDR3 length is 18 residues. The trim removed 5 bases at V and 0 bases at J, leaving 8 bases unmatched. CDR1 is MDHEN and CDR2 is SYDVKM in the germline V gene. CDR3 nucleotide sequence: TGTGCCAGCAGTCCACGGACTAGCGCAGTCTCTGGGGCCAACGTCCTGACTTTC. Its translation is CASSPRTSAVSGANVLTF.

V gene TRBV7-2 combines with J gene TRBJ2-3; no definite D call. This CDR3 has 13 amino acids. CDR1 is SGHTA, CDR2 FQGNSA, per germline. Trimming shortened V by 2 bases and J by 10 bases, and 13 bases separated the two germline ends. The CDR3 is CASSLSLLRPQYF. CDR3 DNA sequence: TGTGCCAGCAGCTTAAGTTTGCTCCGCCCGCAGTATTTT.

The CDR3 protein is CASSLVGLAGGNEQFF. Written as DNA, the CDR3 is TGTGCCAGCAGCTTAGTGGGACTAGCGGGGGGTAATGAGCAGTTCTTC. This chain connects TRBV7-2 to TRBJ2-1; 15 nucleotides agree with TRBD2. CDR3 length: 16 residues. CDR1 is SGHTA, CDR2 FQGNSA, per germline. Unmatched junction bases numbered 2, after V lost 1 base and J lost 7 bases.

There are a few counts of this clonotype. The chain links TRBV20-1 to TRBJ2-1, with TRBD2 matching 7 bases. Germline CDR1 DFQATT, CDR2 SNEGSKA (reference sequence). The CDR3 length is 17 residues. Trimming removed 7 bases from V and 7 bases from J; junction bases left unmatched: 22. The CDR3 sequence is CSVTGRAGEYVGNEQFF. In DNA, the CDR3 is TGCAGTGTTACCGGGCGGGCGGGAGAGTACGTGGGGAATGAGCAGTTCTTC.